This entry lists 2 T cell receptor beta chains sequenced from one sample in a study of CD8 T cells in ankylosing spondylitis. Findings of the study overall: One TCR beta motif, made up of under ten highly homologous variants, appeared characteristic of ankylosing spondylitis blood.

Their target antigens are unknown. Via MiXCR, TCRdb re-called the 5' RACE reads, giving one row per CDR3 protein. The sample holds about 500,000 distinct CDR3 sequences; approximately 5.3% are singletons and the top ten take 3% to 4%. Sequenced input: blood, either unsorted or a sorted T cell fraction (not recorded which). These TCRs come from a male donor with ankylosing spondylitis.

This clonotype was observed many times. This sequence joins TRBV20-1 and TRBJ1-6, with unresolved D. V was shortened by 2 bases and J by 1 base, with 6 bases between the two germline ends. CDR3 size: 14 residues. Looked up from germline, CDR1 is DFQATT and CDR2 is SNEGSKA (reference sequence). The CDR3 nucleotides are TGCAGTGCTAGATCAGTTTCCTATAATTCACCCCTCCACTTT. It yields the protein CSARSVSYNSPLHF.

The DNA for the CDR3 is TGTGCCACCAGTGGCCGGCCGGGACAGGGAGGGAATGAGCAGTTCTTC. Translating it yields CATSGRPGQGGNEQFF. The V call is TRBV24-1, the J call TRBJ2-1; 9 positions agree with TRBD1. V gave up 5 bases and J gave up 7 bases; unmatched junction bases: 11. Germline V gives CDR1 KGHDR, CDR2 SFDVKD. The CDR3 loop spans 16 amino acids.